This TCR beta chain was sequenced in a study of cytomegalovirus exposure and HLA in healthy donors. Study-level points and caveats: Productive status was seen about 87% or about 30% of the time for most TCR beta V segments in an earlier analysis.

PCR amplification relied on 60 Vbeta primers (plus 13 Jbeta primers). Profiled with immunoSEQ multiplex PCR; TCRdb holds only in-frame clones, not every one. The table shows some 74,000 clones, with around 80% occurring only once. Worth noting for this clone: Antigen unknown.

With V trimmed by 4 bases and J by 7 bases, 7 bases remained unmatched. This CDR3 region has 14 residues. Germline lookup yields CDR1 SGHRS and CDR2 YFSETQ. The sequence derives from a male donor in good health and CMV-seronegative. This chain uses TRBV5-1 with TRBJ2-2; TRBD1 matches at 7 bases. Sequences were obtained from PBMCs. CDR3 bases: TGCGCCAGCAGCCCAGGACAGGCCTACGGGGAGCTGTTTTTT. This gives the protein CASSPGQAYGELFF.